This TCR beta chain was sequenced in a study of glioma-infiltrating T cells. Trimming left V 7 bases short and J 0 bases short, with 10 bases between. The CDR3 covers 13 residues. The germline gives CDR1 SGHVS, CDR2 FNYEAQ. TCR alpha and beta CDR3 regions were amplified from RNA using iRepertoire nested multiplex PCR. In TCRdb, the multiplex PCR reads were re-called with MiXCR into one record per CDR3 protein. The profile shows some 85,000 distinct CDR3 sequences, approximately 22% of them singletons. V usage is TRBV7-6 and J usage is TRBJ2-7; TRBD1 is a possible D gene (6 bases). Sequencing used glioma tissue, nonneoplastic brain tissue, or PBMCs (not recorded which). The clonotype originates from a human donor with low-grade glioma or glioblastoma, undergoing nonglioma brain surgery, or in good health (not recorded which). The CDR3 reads CASNDRISYEQYF. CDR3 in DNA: TGTGCCAGCAACGACAGGATCTCCTACGAGCAGTACTTC.